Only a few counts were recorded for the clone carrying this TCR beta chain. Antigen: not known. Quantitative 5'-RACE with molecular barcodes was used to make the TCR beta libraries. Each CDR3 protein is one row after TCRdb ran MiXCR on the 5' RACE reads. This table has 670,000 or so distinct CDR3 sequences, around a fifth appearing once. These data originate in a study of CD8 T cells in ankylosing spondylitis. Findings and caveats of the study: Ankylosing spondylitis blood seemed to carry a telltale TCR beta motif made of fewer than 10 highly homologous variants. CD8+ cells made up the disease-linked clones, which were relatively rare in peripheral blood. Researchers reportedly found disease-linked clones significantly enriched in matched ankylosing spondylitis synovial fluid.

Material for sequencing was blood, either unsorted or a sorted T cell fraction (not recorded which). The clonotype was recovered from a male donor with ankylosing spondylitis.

CDR3 nucleotides: TGTGCCAGCAGTCCCCCCCCAGATAGGGGGGTGGCAGATACGCAGTATTTT. This translates into CASSPPPDRGVADTQYF. The V call is TRBV12-3 or TRBV12-4, the J call TRBJ2-3; possibly TRBD1 or TRBD2 for D (6 bases each). V lost 5 bases and J 4 bases, leaving 22 bases between the germline ends. The CDR3 extends over 17 amino acids.